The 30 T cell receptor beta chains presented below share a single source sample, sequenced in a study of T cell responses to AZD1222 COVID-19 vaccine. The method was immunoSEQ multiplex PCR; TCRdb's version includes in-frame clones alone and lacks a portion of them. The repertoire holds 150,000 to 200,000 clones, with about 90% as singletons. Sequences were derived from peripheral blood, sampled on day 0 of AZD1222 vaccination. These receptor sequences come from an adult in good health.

CDR3 protein: CASSYGGGYTF. Here the CDR3 DNA reads TGTGCCAGCAGTTACGGGGGAGGCTACACCTTC. The chain has TRBV6-5 and TRBJ1-2; D perhaps matches TRBD1 (5 bases). Germline V CDR1 and CDR2: MNHEY, SVGAGI. CDR3 length equals 11 residues. Trimming left V 2 bases short and J 8 bases short, with 6 bases between.

The CDR3 coding sequence is TGTGCCAGCAGCTTCCGCAACCCGAACACTGAAGCTTTCTTT. It specifies CASSFRNPNTEAFF. The V and J genes are TRBV7-8 and TRBJ1-1; D unclear. Trimming pared 3 bases from V and 1 base from J, leaving 9 bases between. The CDR3 has 14 amino acids. In germline, CDR1 is SGHVS, CDR2 FQNEAQ. Full variable domain (rest looked up from reference TRBV7-8 and TRBJ1-1): GAGVSQSPRYKVAKRGQDVALRCDPISGHVSLFWYQQALGQGPEFLTYFQNEAQLDKSGLPSDRFFAERPEGSVSTLKIQRTQQEDSAVYLCASSFRNPNTEAFFGQGTRLTVV.

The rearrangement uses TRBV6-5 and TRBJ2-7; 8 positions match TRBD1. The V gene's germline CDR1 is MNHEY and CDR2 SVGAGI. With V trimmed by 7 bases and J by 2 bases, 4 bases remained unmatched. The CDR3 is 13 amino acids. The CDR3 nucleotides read TGTGCCAGCAAAGGACAGGGTACCTACGAGCAGTACTTC. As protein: CASKGQGTYEQYF.

The CDR3 region has the DNA TGTGCCACCAGCAGGCTGGGCTACACCTTC. It encodes CATSRLGYTF. The chain joins TRBV15 to TRBJ1-2; no firm D call. CDR3 length: 10 amino acids. Trimming pared 3 bases from V and 8 bases from J, leaving 4 bases between. Germline V lookup: CDR1 LNHNV, CDR2 YYDKDF (reference sequence).

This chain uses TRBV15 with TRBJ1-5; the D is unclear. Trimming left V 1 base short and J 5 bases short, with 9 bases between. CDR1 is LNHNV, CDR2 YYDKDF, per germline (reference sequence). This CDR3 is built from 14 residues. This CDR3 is CATSRGAEHQPQHF. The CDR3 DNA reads TGTGCCACCAGCAGAGGGGCGGAACATCAGCCCCAGCATTTT. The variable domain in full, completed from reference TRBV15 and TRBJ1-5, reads DAMVIQNPRYQVTQFGKPVTLSCSQTLNHNVMYWYQQKSSQAPKLLFHYYDKDFNNEADTPDNFQSRRPNTSFCFLDIRSPGLGDTAMYLCATSRGAEHQPQHFGDGTRLSIL.

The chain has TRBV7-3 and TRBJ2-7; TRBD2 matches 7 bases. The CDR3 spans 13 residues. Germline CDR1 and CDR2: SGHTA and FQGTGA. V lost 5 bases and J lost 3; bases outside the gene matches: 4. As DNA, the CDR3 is TGTGCCAGCAGCCTGGGACTAAACTACGAGCAGTACTTC. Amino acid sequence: CASSLGLNYEQYF.

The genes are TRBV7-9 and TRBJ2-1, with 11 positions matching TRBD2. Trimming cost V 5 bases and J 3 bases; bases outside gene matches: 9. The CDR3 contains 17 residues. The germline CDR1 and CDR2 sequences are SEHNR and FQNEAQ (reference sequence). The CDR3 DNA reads TGTGCCAGCAGCCCGAGCTTGGGACTAGCGGACTACAATGAGCAGTTCTTC. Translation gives CASSPSLGLADYNEQFF.

CDR3 in amino acids: CATSIAPKGYEQYF. CDR3 in DNA: TGTGCCACCAGCATTGCCCCGAAGGGCTACGAGCAGTACTTC. The chain has TRBV15 and TRBJ2-5, with no clear D. The DNA end favors TRBJ2-7, so the J call may be wrong. Germline CDR1 reads LNHNV; CDR2 reads YYDKDF (reference sequence). The CDR3 consists of 14 residues.

CDR3 in amino acids: CAWSVGEGLGDQPQHF. DNA for the CDR3: TGTGCCTGGAGTGTGGGCGAAGGGCTAGGGGATCAGCCCCAGCATTTT. The V and J genes are TRBV30 and TRBJ1-5; D is perhaps TRBD1 (5 bases). CDR3 length: 16 amino acids. Trimming pared 0 bases from V and 5 bases from J, leaving 17 bases between. The germline gives CDR1 GTSNPN, CDR2 SVGIG (reference sequence).

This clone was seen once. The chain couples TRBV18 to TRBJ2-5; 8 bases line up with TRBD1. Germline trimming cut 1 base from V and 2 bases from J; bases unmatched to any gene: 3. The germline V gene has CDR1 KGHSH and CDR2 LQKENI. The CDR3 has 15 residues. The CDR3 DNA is TGTGCCAGCTCACCACAACAGGGGGGTCAAGAGACCCAGTACTTC. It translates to CASSPQQGGQETQYF. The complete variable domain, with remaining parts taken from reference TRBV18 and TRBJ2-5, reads NAGVMQNPRHLVRRRGQEARLRCSPMKGHSHVYWYRQLPEEGLKFMVYLQKENIIDESGMPKERFSAEFPKEGPSILRIQQVVRGDSAAYFCASSPQQGGQETQYFGPGTRLLVL.

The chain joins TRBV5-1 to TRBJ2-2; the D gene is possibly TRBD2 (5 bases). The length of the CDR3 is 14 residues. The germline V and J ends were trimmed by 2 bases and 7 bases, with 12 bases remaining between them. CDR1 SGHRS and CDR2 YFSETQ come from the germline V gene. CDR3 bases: TGCGCCAGCAGCTTCGACGAGGGTAGCGGGGAGCTGTTTTTT. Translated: CASSFDEGSGELFF.

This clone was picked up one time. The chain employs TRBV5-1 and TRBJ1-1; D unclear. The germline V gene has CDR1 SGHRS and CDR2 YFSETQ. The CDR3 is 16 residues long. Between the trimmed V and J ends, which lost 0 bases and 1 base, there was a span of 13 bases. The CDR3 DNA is TGCGCCAGCAGCTTGGCGGGAGGGCACCCGAACACTGAAGCTTTCTTT. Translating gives CASSLAGGHPNTEAFF.

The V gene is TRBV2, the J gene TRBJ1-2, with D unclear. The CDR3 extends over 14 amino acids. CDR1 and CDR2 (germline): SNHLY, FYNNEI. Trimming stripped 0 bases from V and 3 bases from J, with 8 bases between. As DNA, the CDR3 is TGTGCCAGCAGTGAAGCCGGAGGATACTATGGCTACACCTTC. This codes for CASSEAGGYYGYTF.

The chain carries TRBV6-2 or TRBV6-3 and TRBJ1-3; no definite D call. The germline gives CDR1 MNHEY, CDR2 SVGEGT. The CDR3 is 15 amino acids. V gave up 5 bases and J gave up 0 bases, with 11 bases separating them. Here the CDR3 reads CASSRLQSSGNTIYF. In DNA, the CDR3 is TGTGCCAGCAGTCGGCTACAGAGCTCTGGAAACACCATATATTTT.

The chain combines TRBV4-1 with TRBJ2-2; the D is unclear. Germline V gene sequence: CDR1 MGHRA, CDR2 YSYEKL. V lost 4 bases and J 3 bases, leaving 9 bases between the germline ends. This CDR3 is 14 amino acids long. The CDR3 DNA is TGCGCCAGCAGCCCTAGGGATTACACCGGGGAGCTGTTTTTT. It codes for CASSPRDYTGELFF.

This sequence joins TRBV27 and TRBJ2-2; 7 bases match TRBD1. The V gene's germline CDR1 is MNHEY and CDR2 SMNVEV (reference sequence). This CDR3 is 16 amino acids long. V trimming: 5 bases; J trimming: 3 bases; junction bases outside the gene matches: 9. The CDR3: CASSPFEGADTGELFF. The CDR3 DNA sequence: TGTGCCAGCAGTCCCTTTGAGGGGGCGGACACCGGGGAGCTGTTTTTT.

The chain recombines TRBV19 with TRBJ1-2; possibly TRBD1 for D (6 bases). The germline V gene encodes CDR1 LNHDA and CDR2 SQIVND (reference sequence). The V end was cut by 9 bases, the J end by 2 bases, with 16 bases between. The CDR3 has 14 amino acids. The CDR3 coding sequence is TGTGCCAGCCTTCCGGGACAAAGAAACTATGGCTACACCTTC. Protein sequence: CASLPGQRNYGYTF. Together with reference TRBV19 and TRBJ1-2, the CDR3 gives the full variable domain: DGGITQSPKYLFRKEGQNVTLSCEQNLNHDAMYWYRQDPGQGLRLIYYSQIVNDFQKGDIAEGYSVSREKKESFPLTVTSAQKNPTAFYLCASLPGQRNYGYTFGSGTRLTVV.

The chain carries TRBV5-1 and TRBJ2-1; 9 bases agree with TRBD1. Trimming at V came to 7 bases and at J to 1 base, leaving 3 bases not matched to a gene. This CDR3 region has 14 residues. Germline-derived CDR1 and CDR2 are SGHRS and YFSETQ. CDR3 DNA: TGCGCCAGCGCGGACAGGGGTTCCTACAATGAGCAGTTCTTC. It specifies CASADRGSYNEQFF.

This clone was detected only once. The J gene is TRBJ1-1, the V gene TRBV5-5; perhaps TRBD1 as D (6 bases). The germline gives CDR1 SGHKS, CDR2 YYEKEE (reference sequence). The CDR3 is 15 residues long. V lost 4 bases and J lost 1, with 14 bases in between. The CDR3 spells CASSPAGHPNTEAFF. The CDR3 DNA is TGTGCCAGCAGCCCGGCGGGACACCCGAACACTGAAGCTTTCTTT.

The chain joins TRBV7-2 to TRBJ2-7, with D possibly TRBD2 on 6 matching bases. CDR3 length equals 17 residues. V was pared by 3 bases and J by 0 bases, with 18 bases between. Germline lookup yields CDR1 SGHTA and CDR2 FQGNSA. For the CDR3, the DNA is TGTGCCAGCAGCTTTCGAGAGTCGGGACTCAGCTCCTACGAGCAGTACTTC. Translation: CASSFRESGLSSYEQYF.

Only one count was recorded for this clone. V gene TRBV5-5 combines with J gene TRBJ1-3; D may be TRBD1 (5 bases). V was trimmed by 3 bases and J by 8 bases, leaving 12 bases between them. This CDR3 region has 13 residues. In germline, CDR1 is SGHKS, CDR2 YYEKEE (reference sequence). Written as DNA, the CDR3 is TGTGCCAGCAGCTCGGACAACATGGACACCATATATTTT. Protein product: CASSSDNMDTIYF. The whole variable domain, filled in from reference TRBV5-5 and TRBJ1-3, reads DAGVTQSPTHLIKTRGQQVTLRCSPISGHKSVSWYQQVLGQGPQFIFQYYEKEERGRGNFPDRFSARQFPNYSSELNVNALLLGDSALYLCASSSDNMDTIYFGEGSWLTVV.

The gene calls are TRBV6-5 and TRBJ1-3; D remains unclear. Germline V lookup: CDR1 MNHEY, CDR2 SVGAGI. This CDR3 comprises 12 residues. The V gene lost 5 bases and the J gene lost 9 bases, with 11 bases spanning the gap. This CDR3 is CASSTTGGTIYF. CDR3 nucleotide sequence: TGTGCCAGCAGTACCACGGGTGGCACCATATATTTT.

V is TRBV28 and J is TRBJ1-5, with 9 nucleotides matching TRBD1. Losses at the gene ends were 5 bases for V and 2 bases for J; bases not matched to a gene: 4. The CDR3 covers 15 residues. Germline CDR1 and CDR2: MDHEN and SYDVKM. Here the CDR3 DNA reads TGTGCCAGCAGTGTCCGGACAGGGGGCAATCAGCCCCAGCATTTT. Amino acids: CASSVRTGGNQPQHF.

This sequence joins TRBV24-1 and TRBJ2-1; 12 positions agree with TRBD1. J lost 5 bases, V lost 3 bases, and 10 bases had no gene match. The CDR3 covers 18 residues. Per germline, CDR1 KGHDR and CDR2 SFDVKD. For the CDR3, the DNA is TGTGCCACCAGTGATCCCTACCAGGGACAGGGGGCCCACAATGAGCAGTTCTTC. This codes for CATSDPYQGQGAHNEQFF.

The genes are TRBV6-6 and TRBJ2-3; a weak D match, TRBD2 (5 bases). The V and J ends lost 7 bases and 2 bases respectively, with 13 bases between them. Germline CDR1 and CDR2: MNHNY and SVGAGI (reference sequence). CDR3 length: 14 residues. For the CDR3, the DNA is TGTGCCAGCAAAAGAGGGTCAACCACAGATACGCAGTATTTT. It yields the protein CASKRGSTTDTQYF.

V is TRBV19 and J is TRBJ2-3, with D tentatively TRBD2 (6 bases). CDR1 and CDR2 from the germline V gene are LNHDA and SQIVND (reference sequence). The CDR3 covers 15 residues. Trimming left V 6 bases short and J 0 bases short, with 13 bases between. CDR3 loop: CASSLAGPSTDTQYF. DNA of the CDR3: TGTGCCAGTAGCCTCGCGGGGCCTAGCACAGATACGCAGTATTTT.

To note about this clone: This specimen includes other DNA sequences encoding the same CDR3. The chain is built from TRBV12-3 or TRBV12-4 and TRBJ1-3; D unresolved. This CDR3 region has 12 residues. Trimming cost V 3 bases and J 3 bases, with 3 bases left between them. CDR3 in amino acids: CASSLGGNTIYF. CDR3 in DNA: TGTGCCAGCAGTTTGGGTGGAAACACCATATATTTT.

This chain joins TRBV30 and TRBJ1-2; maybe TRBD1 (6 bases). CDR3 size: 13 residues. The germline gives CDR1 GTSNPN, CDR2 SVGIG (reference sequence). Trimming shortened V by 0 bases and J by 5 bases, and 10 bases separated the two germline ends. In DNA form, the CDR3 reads TGTGCCTGGAGTGTAGGGACACTGTATGGCTACACCTTC. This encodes CAWSVGTLYGYTF.

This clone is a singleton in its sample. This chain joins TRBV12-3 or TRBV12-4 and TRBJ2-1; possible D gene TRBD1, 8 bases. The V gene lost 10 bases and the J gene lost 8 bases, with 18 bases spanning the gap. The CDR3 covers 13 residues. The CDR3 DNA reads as TGTGCCACCACAGGGGGGGGGACACATGAGCAGTTCTTC. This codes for CATTGGGTHEQFF.

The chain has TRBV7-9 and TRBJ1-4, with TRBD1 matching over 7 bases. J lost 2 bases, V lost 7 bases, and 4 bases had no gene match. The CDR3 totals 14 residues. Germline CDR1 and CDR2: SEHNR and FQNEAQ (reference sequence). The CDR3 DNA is TGTGCCAGCAACCAGGGGGGCACTAATGAAAAACTGTTTTTT. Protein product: CASNQGGTNEKLFF.